The clone carrying this T cell receptor beta chain was picked up a small number of times. The antigen remains undetermined. There were TCR beta CDR3 regions amplified from RNA transcripts. The TCR CDR3 was amplified in a first-round RT-PCR using the HTBI primer set. MiXCR was run by TCRdb on the multiplex PCR reads, yielding one entry per CDR3 protein. The table lists roughly 400,000 distinct CDR3 sequences, about an eighth of them singletons, with around 27% in the top ten. This specimen belongs to a study of T cells in Graves' hyperthyroidism and ophthalmopathy. CDR3 length: 14 residues. In germline, CDR1 is MNHNS, CDR2 SASEGT. The V and J ends lost 9 bases and 3 bases, in that order; junction bases with no gene match: 6. Uncontrolled infection, other autoimmune disease, pregnancy or lactation led to exclusion. Diagnosing involved the use of clinical symptoms, serum thyroxine and TRAb, thyroid ultrasound and orbital computed tomography.

Findings of the study overall: Model predictions of ophthalmopathy came a median around 7.1 months before onset. Blood also held most thyroid clonotypes expanded beyond 0.001.

Sequenced sample: blood. The receptor was isolated from a man between 45 and 60 years old with Graves' ophthalmopathy. The chain has TRBV6-1 and TRBJ2-3; TRBD1 matches at 10 bases. The CDR3 nucleotides are TGTGCCAGTACAAAGGGACAGGGGACAGATACGCAGTATTTT. Amino acids: CASTKGQGTDTQYF.